This TCR beta chain originates from a study of cytomegalovirus exposure and HLA in healthy donors. 13 Jbeta primers and 60 Vbeta primers were used for the PCR. The table came from immunoSEQ multiplex PCR; TCRdb's copy has only in-frame clones and leaves some out. The table lists around 130,000 clones, roughly four fifths of them singletons. Every donor was a healthy person donating bone marrow. Concerning this clone: The junction shows a germline mismatch at one end, possibly a read error.

CDR3 length equals 16 residues. Looked up from germline, CDR1 is MNHNS and CDR2 is SASEGT. The TCR sequence derives from a young man in good health and CMV-seronegative. The source material was PBMCs. The chain recombines TRBV6-1 with TRBJ1-2; 7 nucleotides match TRBD1. The CDR3 nucleotides are TGTGTCAGCAGTGACGCCTTGAGGGGGCTTGGTCTTAGCTACACCTTC. This sequence encodes CVSSDALRGLGLSYTF.